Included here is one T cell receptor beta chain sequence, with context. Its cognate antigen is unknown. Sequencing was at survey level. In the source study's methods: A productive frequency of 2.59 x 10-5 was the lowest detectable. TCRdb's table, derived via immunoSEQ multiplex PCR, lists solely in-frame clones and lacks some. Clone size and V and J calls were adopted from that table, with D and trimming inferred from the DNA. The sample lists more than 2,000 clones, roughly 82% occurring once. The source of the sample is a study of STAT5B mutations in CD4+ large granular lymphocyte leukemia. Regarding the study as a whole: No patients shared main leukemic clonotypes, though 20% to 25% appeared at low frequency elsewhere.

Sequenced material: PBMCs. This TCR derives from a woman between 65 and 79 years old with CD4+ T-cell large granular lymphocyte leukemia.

The CDR3 is CAIRGGQVSSYEQYF. In DNA, the CDR3 is TGTGCCATCAGGGGGGGACAGGTCAGCTCCTACGAGCAGTACTTC. The chain employs TRBV10-3 and TRBJ2-7; 8 positions match TRBD1. The length of the CDR3 is 15 residues. The trim removed 6 bases at V and 0 bases at J, leaving 7 bases unmatched. Germline loops: CDR1 ENHRY, CDR2 SYGVKD.